The 16 T cell receptor beta chains presented below share a single source sample, sequenced in a study of shared clonotypes between healthy human individuals. Produced via immunoSEQ multiplex PCR; TCRdb's table is partial and in-frame only. This table has some 790,000 clones, 72% appearing once. Sequenced material: memory CD4+ T cells sorted from blood. As for subset: CD45RA-negative fraction. These TCRs come from a woman aged 25-40 years in good health.

The chain recombines TRBV9 with TRBJ1-1; D possibly corresponds to TRBD1 (6 bases). V was cut by 4 bases and J by 6 bases, with 19 bases left in between. The CDR3 runs to 15 residues. The V gene's germline CDR1 is SGDLS and CDR2 YYNGEE. The CDR3 spells CASSPLGGAGAEAFF. The CDR3 nucleotides are TGTGCCAGCAGCCCCCTTGGGGGGGCAGGCGCTGAAGCTTTCTTT.

The chain employs TRBV5-1 and TRBJ2-2; D ambiguous. Between the trimmed V and J ends, which lost 0 bases and 5 bases, there was a span of 8 bases. The CDR3 covers 14 residues. CDR1 SGHRS and CDR2 YFSETQ come from the germline V gene. The CDR3 loop reads CASSLEGSTGELFF. For the CDR3, the DNA is TGCGCCAGCAGCTTGGAAGGCAGTACCGGGGAGCTGTTTTTT.

This clone appeared a few times. The same CDR3 is also encoded by other DNA sequences in this sample. CDR3 residues: CASSPQGAGNQPQHF. The CDR3 bases are TGTGCCAGCAGCCCGCAGGGGGCTGGCAATCAGCCCCAGCATTTT. The rearrangement links TRBV7-9 to TRBJ1-5, with 8 positions matching TRBD1. This CDR3 is 15 amino acids long. CDR1 and CDR2 from the germline V gene are SEHNR and FQNEAQ (reference sequence). V shed 5 bases and J 2 bases; nucleotides not matched to a gene: 5.

This clone has just one count. Additional DNA sequences in this sample encode the identical CDR3. The chain couples TRBV20-1 to TRBJ2-7, with D unclear. Germline CDR1 is DFQATT and CDR2 is SNEGSKA (reference sequence). The CDR3 is made up of 10 amino acids. The V and J ends lost 6 bases and 2 bases respectively, with 5 bases between them. The CDR3 DNA is TGCAGTGCAGGTCCCTACGAGCAGTACTTC. Translated, it gives CSAGPYEQYF.

This sequence joins TRBV5-8 and TRBJ2-3; 14 bases are a match to TRBD2. Unmatched junction bases numbered 4, after V lost 3 bases and J lost 4 bases. Per germline, CDR1 SGHTS and CDR2 YDEGEE. This CDR3 region has 16 residues. CDR3 sequence reads: CASSSGLAGDADTQYF. CDR3 nucleotide sequence: TGTGCCAGCAGCTCGGGACTAGCGGGAGACGCAGATACGCAGTATTTT. Full variable domain (missing parts from reference TRBV5-8 and TRBJ2-3): EAGVTQSPTHLIKTRGQQATLRCSPISGHTSVYWYQQALGLGLQFLLWYDEGEERNRGNFPPRFSGRQFPNYSSELNVNALELEDSALYLCASSSGLAGDADTQYFGPGTRLTVL.

The rearrangement links TRBV29-1 to TRBJ1-1, with a tentative D call TRBD1 (6 bases). The V and J ends lost 6 bases and 6 bases respectively, with 17 bases between them. CDR3 size: 13 residues. Per the germline V gene, CDR1 is SQVTM and CDR2 is ANQGSEA. CDR3 sequence reads: CSVGGARVPEAFF. Here the CDR3 DNA reads TGCAGCGTGGGGGGGGCGAGAGTCCCTGAAGCTTTCTTT. Supplemented by reference TRBV29-1 and TRBJ1-1, the full variable domain reads SAVISQKPSRDICQRGTSLTIQCQVDSQVTMMFWYRQQPGQSLTLIATANQGSEATYESGFVIDKFPISRPNLTFSTLTVSNMSPEDSSIYLCSVGGARVPEAFFGQGTRLTVV.

Concerning this clone: This sequence may be a read error, since a much larger clone differs from it by one base. Other DNA sequences in the sample encode the same CDR3. The chain employs TRBV5-1 and TRBJ2-3; D might be TRBD1 (6 bases). This CDR3 spans 14 amino acids. V was trimmed by 4 bases and J by 2 bases, leaving 11 bases between them. Germline CDR1 reads SGHRS; CDR2 reads YFSETQ. CDR3 DNA: TGCGCCAGCAGCCTAGGACAGACCACAGATACGCAGTATTTT. Translating gives CASSLGQTTDTQYF.

This clone showed up just a few times. The chain employs TRBV30 and TRBJ1-4; TRBD1 matches at 8 bases. This CDR3 is 14 amino acids long. Germline assignment: CDR1 GTSNPN and CDR2 SVGIG (reference sequence). Trimming cost V 2 bases and J 8 bases; bases outside gene matches: 7. CDR3 sequence reads: CAWSTGQAEEKLFF. The CDR3 nucleotides are TGTGCCTGGAGTACGGGACAGGCAGAGGAAAAACTGTTTTTT.

V gene TRBV15 combines with J gene TRBJ1-3; D ambiguous. This CDR3 region has 14 residues. V shed 0 bases and J shed 7 bases, with 10 bases lying between them. Germline CDR1 is LNHNV and CDR2 is YYDKDF (reference sequence). CDR3 sequence reads: CATSRDPSRNTIYF. CDR3 bases: TGTGCCACCAGCAGAGATCCAAGTCGGAACACCATATATTTT. Full variable domain (outside the CDR3, taken from reference TRBV15 and TRBJ1-3): DAMVIQNPRYQVTQFGKPVTLSCSQTLNHNVMYWYQQKSSQAPKLLFHYYDKDFNNEADTPDNFQSRRPNTSFCFLDIRSPGLGDTAMYLCATSRDPSRNTIYFGEGSWLTVV.

The genes are TRBV11-2 and TRBJ1-2; D perhaps matches TRBD1 (5 bases). With 3 bases removed from V and 8 bases from J, the gap between germline ends came to 13 bases. This CDR3 is built from 13 residues. Germline CDR1 SGHAT, CDR2 FQNNGV. CDR3: CASSLRDARGYTF. For the CDR3, the DNA is TGTGCCAGCAGCTTGAGGGACGCTAGGGGCTACACCTTC.

J is TRBJ1-2 and V is TRBV9; 11 bases are a match to TRBD1. The CDR3 contains 19 residues. Germline lookup yields CDR1 SGDLS and CDR2 YYNGEE. The junction had 17 bases not matched to a gene; V was cut back by 3 bases and J by 4 bases. The CDR3 DNA is TGTGCCAGCAGCGCAAACACCGGGACAGGGGGAGGCCCCCTCTATGGCTACACCTTC. It translates to CASSANTGTGGGPLYGYTF. Variable domain in full (rest from reference TRBV9 and TRBJ1-2): DSGVTQTPKHLITATGQRVTLRCSPRSGDLSVYWYQQSLDQGLQFLIQYYNGEERAKGNILERFSAQQFPDLHSELNLSSLELGDSALYFCASSANTGTGGGPLYGYTFGSGTRLTVV.

The chain is built from TRBV11-2 and TRBJ2-7; possible D gene TRBD2, 5 bases. The V end was cut by 5 bases, the J end by 0 bases, with 14 bases between. The CDR3 length is 15 residues. The germline gives CDR1 SGHAT, CDR2 FQNNGV. The CDR3 protein is CASSPRDYDSYEQYF. Written as DNA, the CDR3 is TGTGCCAGCAGCCCCCGGGATTACGACTCCTACGAGCAGTACTTC.

This clone has ten or more counts. This chain connects TRBV2 to TRBJ2-2; possibly TRBD1 for D (6 bases). CDR1 and CDR2 (germline): SNHLY, FYNNEI. This CDR3 contains 14 residues. V lost 3 bases, J lost 6 bases, and 11 bases lay in between. In DNA form, the CDR3 reads TGTGCCAGCAGTGAGTTACAGGGCGCCGGGGAGCTGTTTTTT. Translating gives CASSELQGAGELFF.

This chain joins TRBV5-5 and TRBJ1-5; the D is unclear. The ends were cut back, 1 base at V and 0 bases at J, with 8 bases in the middle. The germline V gene encodes CDR1 SGHKS and CDR2 YYEKEE (reference sequence). This CDR3 is 15 amino acids long. The CDR3 DNA is TGTGCCAGCAGCTTGTGGTTCTCTAGCAATCAGCCCCAGCATTTT. This encodes CASSLWFSSNQPQHF. The full variable domain, completed using reference TRBV5-5 and TRBJ1-5, is DAGVTQSPTHLIKTRGQQVTLRCSPISGHKSVSWYQQVLGQGPQFIFQYYEKEERGRGNFPDRFSARQFPNYSSELNVNALLLGDSALYLCASSLWFSSNQPQHFGDGTRLSIL.

The chain couples TRBV28 to TRBJ1-4, with TRBD1 identical over 8 bases. The CDR3 spans 14 residues. J was trimmed by 8 bases and V by 5 bases; bases with no gene match: 7. Germline CDR1 reads MDHEN; CDR2 reads SYDVKM. The CDR3 reads CASSIRTGREKLFF. DNA of the CDR3: TGTGCCAGCAGTATTAGGACAGGGAGAGAAAAACTGTTTTTT.

V and J are TRBV28 and TRBJ2-2; no clear D gene. The V gene lost 6 bases and the J gene lost 7 bases, with 9 bases spanning the gap. This CDR3 has 12 residues. Germline V gives CDR1 MDHEN, CDR2 SYDVKM. For the CDR3, the DNA is TGTGCCAGCAGAAGAATTTACGGGGAGCTGTTTTTT. It specifies CASRRIYGELFF. Supplemented by reference TRBV28 and TRBJ2-2, the full variable domain reads DVKVTQSSRYLVKRTGEKVFLECVQDMDHENMFWYRQDPGLGLRLIYFSYDVKMKEKGDIPEGYSVSREKKERFSLILESASTNQTSMYLCASRRIYGELFFGEGSRLTVL.